This T cell receptor beta chain was recorded in a study of lymphopenia after photon versus proton radiotherapy. Study-level points and caveats: Better survival with proton therapy was suggested as possible, not demonstrated. Oligoclonal CD8+ Temra expansion after nadir drove photon patients' diversity drop. In patients who died, overall survival fell as post-nadir TCR diversity dropped more.

Profiling relied on immunoSEQ multiplex PCR, and the TCRdb table lists in-frame clones only, not all of them. In the table there are 150,000 to 200,000 clones, more than 85% of which are singletons. Germline-derived CDR1 and CDR2 are MDHEN and SYDVKM. The CDR3 consists of 12 residues. Trimming took 6 bases from V and 1 from J, leaving 6 bases between them. Regarding this clone: Its antigen is unknown.

The sample here was peripheral blood, taken from a patient treated with photon-based radiotherapy. The V call is TRBV28, the J call TRBJ1-2; D gene ambiguous. The clonotype was recovered from a man aged 45-65 years with gastric cancer. The CDR3 nucleotides read TGTGCCAGCAGGGGGAGTAACTATGGCTACACCTTC. It translates to CASRGSNYGYTF.